The T cell receptor beta chain described here comes from a study of neurological immune-mediated disorders. V lost 5 bases to trimming and J lost 9 bases, with 22 bases between them. The CDR3 runs 15 residues. This clonotype came up many times. cDNA synthesis was performed by 5'RACE with 10-nucleotide random UMIs. Each sequencing run yielded over 190 million TCR-beta sequences from 15-18 subjects. TCRdb analysed the 5' RACE reads with MiXCR anew, one entry per CDR3 protein. The sample has roughly 80,000 distinct CDR3 sequences; roughly 9.9% are singletons. This sequence was found in a middle-aged man in good health. The J gene is TRBJ2-5, the V gene TRBV12-3 or TRBV12-4, with D perhaps being TRBD1 or TRBD2 (5 bases each). Sequencing was performed on PBMCs. CDR3 nucleotides: TGTGCCAGCAGTAAAAGGGACGGTTCTACGCGGTCCCAGTACTTC. This encodes CASSKRDGSTRSQYF.